The clone carrying this TCR beta chain was picked up a small number of times. The sample belongs to a study of human T cells and chemical hapten exposure. Whole-study context: While the approximately 23-week study was under way, patients received diphenylcyclopropenone on the scalp every week. Patients having alopecia areata, totalis or universalis were mostly female.

Time point here: patch test 2, 6 weeks after DPC sensitization. Stated treatment: therapeutic diphenylcyclopropenone sensitization with weekly scalp DPC. TCRdb re-called the RACE reads through MiXCR, storing one row per CDR3 protein. The data hold approximately 68,000 distinct CDR3 sequences, with 8.5% observed a single time. This receptor was taken from a woman in her 50s with alopecia areata. Some clones in this sample may be carry-over from other donors' samples. The sample in question was whole blood, obtained in connection with sensitization to the hapten diphenylcyclopropenone (DPC).

The CDR3 reads CSVGQGNTEAFF. The CDR3 nucleotides are TGCAGCGTTGGACAGGGCAACACTGAAGCTTTCTTT. This sequence joins TRBV29-1 and TRBJ1-1, with 7 positions matching TRBD1. Germline assignment: CDR1 SQVTM and CDR2 ANQGSEA. Trimming removed 4 bases from V and 2 bases from J; junction bases left unmatched: 1. CDR3 size: 12 residues.